This T cell receptor beta chain was profiled in a study of response to subunit inactivated influenza vaccine. V gave up 6 bases and J gave up 1 base, with 13 bases separating them. This CDR3 has 15 amino acids. TCRdb re-analysed the RT-PCR reads in MiXCR, keeping a single row per CDR3 protein. Among about half a million distinct CDR3 sequences listed, 7.5% to 8.5% were seen once. Findings and caveats of the study: Every seasonal influenza vaccination brings in few new T cells, the authors suggested.

This clonotype was detected only a few times. What it recognizes is unknown. The sample in question was PBMCs from blood, obtained roughly 24 months after vaccination. The chain uses TRBV12-3 or TRBV12-4 and TRBJ1-5; D is possibly TRBD1 (6 bases). The sequence came from a man aged 50-75 years who received an inactivated influenza vaccine. The CDR3 region is CASRGQGSSNQPQHF. CDR3 in DNA: TGTGCCAGCAGGGGTCAGGGGAGCAGCAATCAGCCCCAGCATTTT.